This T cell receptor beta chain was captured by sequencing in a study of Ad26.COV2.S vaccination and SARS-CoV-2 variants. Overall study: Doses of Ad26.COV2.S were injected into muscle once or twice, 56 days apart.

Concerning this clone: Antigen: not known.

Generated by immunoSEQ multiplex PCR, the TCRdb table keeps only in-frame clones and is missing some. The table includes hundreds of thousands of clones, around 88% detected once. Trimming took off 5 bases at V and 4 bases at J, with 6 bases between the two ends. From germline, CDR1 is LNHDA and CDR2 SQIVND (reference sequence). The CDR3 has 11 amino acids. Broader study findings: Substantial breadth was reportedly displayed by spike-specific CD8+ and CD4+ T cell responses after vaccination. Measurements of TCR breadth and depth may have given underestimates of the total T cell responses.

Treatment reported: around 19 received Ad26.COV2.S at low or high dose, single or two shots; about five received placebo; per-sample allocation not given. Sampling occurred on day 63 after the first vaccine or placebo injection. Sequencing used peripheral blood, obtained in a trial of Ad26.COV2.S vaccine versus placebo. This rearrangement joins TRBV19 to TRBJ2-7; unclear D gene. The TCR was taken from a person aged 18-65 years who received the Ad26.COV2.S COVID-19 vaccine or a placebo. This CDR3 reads CASSGQYEQYF. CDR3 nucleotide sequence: TGTGCCAGTAGTGGGCAGTACGAGCAGTACTTC.